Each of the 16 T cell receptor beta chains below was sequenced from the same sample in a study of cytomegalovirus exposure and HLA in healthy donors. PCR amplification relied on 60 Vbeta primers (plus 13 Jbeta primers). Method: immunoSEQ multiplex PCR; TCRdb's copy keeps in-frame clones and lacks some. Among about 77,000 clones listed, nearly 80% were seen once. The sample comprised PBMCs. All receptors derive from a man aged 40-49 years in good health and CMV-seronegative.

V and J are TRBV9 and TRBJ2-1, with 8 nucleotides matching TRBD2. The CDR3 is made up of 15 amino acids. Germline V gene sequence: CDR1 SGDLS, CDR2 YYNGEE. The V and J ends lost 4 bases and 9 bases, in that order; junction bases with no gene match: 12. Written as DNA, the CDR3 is TGTGCCAGCAGCCCGGGAGGGGTTGGGTTGAGTGAGCAGTTCTTC. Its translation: CASSPGGVGLSEQFF.

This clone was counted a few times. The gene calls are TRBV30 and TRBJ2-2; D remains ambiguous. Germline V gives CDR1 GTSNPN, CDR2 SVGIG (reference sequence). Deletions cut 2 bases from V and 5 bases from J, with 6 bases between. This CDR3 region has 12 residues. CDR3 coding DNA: TGTGCCTGGAGTCACTCTACCGGGGAGCTGTTTTTT. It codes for CAWSHSTGELFF.

The CDR3 loop reads CASSIEDSYEQYF. The CDR3 DNA reads TGTGCCAGTAGTATTGAGGACTCCTACGAGCAGTACTTC. V and J are TRBV19 and TRBJ2-7; no definite D call. The germline V and J ends were trimmed by 3 bases and 0 bases, with 6 bases remaining between them. The CDR3 runs to 13 residues. Germline CDR1 and CDR2: LNHDA and SQIVND (reference sequence).

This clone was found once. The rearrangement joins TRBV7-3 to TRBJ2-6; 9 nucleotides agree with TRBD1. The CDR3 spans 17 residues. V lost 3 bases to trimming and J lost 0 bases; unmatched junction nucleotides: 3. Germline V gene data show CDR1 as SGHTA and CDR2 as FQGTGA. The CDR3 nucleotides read TGTGCCAGCAGCTTGGACAGGGGACGCTCTGGGGCCAACGTCCTGACTTTC. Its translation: CASSLDRGRSGANVLTF.

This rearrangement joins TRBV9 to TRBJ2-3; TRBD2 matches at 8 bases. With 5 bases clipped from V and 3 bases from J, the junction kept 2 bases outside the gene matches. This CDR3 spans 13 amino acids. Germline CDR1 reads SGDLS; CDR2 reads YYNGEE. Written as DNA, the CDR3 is TGTGCCAGCAGTCCTAGCGGGACAGATACGCAGTATTTT. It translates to CASSPSGTDTQYF.

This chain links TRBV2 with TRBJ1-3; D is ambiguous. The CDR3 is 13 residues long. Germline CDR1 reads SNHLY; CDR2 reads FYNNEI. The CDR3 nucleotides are TGTGGCGAAGCGGGGAGGGCCGGAGGCACCATATATTTT. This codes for CGEAGRAGGTIYF.

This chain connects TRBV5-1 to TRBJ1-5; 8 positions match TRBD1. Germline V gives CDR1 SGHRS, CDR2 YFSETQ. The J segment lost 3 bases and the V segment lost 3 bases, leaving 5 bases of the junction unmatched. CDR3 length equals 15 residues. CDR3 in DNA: TGCGCCAGCAGCTCCGGGACAGGCTTCAATCAGCCCCAGCATTTT. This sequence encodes CASSSGTGFNQPQHF.

The DNA of the CDR3 is TGTGCCATCAGTGCACTAGCGGGAGCGGATGAGCAGTTCTTC. It translates to CAISALAGADEQFF. The chain joins TRBV10-3 to TRBJ2-1, with TRBD2 identical over 11 bases. CDR1 is ENHRY and CDR2 is SYGVKD in the germline V gene. V shed 4 bases and J 8 bases; nucleotides not matched to a gene: 4. The CDR3 loop spans 14 amino acids.

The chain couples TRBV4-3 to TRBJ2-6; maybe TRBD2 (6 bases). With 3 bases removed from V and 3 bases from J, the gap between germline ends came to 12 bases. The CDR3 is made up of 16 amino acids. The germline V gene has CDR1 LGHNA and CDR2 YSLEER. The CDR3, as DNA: TGCGCCAGCAGCCATACCTCGGGGGTTGGGGCCAACGTCCTGACTTTC. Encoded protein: CASSHTSGVGANVLTF.

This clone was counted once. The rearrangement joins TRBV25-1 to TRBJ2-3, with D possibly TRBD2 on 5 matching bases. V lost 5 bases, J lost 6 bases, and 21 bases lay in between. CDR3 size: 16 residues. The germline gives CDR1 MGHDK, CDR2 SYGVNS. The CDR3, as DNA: TGTGCCAGCAGTCCCTCAGAGGGAGTAGTGTCGGATACGCAGTATTTT. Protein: CASSPSEGVVSDTQYF.

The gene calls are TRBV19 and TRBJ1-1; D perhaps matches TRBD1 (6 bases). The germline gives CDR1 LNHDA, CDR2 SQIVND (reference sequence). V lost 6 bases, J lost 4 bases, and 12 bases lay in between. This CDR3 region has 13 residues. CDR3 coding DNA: TGTGCCAGTAGAATTCTGGGGGCCACTGAAGCTTTCTTT. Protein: CASRILGATEAFF.

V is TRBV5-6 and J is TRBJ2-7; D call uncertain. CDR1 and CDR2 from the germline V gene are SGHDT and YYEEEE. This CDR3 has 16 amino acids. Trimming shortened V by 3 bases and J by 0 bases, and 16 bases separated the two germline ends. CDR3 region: CASSSIKKSSSYEQYF. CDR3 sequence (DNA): TGTGCCAGCAGCTCCATCAAGAAATCCAGCTCCTACGAGCAGTACTTC.

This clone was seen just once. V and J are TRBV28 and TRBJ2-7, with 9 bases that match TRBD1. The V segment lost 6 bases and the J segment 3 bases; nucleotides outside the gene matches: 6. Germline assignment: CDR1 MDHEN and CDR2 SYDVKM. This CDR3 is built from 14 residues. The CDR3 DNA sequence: TGTGCCAGCAGACCCCCGGGACAGGGCTACGAGCAGTACTTC. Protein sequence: CASRPPGQGYEQYF.

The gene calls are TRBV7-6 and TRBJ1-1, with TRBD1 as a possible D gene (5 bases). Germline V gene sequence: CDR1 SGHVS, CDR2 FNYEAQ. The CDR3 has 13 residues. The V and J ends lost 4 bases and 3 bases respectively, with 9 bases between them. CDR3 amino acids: CASSSRGDTEAFF. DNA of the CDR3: TGTGCCAGCAGCTCCCGGGGGGACACTGAAGCTTTCTTT.

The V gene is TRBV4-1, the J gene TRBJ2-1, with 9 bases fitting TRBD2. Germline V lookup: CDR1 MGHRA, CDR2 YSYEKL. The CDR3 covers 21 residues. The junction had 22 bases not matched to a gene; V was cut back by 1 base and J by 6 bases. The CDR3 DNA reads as TGCGCCAGCAGCCAAGGCGACCTGGAGCGGGAGGTAAGTAAGGTGGGCAATGAGCAGTTCTTC. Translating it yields CASSQGDLEREVSKVGNEQFF.

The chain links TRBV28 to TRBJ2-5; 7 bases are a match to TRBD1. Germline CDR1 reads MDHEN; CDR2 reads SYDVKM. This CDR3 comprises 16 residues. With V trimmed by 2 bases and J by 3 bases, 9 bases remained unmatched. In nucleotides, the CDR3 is TGTGCCAGCAGTTTAAATGCCTGGACAGGAGAAGAGACCCAGTACTTC. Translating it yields CASSLNAWTGEETQYF.